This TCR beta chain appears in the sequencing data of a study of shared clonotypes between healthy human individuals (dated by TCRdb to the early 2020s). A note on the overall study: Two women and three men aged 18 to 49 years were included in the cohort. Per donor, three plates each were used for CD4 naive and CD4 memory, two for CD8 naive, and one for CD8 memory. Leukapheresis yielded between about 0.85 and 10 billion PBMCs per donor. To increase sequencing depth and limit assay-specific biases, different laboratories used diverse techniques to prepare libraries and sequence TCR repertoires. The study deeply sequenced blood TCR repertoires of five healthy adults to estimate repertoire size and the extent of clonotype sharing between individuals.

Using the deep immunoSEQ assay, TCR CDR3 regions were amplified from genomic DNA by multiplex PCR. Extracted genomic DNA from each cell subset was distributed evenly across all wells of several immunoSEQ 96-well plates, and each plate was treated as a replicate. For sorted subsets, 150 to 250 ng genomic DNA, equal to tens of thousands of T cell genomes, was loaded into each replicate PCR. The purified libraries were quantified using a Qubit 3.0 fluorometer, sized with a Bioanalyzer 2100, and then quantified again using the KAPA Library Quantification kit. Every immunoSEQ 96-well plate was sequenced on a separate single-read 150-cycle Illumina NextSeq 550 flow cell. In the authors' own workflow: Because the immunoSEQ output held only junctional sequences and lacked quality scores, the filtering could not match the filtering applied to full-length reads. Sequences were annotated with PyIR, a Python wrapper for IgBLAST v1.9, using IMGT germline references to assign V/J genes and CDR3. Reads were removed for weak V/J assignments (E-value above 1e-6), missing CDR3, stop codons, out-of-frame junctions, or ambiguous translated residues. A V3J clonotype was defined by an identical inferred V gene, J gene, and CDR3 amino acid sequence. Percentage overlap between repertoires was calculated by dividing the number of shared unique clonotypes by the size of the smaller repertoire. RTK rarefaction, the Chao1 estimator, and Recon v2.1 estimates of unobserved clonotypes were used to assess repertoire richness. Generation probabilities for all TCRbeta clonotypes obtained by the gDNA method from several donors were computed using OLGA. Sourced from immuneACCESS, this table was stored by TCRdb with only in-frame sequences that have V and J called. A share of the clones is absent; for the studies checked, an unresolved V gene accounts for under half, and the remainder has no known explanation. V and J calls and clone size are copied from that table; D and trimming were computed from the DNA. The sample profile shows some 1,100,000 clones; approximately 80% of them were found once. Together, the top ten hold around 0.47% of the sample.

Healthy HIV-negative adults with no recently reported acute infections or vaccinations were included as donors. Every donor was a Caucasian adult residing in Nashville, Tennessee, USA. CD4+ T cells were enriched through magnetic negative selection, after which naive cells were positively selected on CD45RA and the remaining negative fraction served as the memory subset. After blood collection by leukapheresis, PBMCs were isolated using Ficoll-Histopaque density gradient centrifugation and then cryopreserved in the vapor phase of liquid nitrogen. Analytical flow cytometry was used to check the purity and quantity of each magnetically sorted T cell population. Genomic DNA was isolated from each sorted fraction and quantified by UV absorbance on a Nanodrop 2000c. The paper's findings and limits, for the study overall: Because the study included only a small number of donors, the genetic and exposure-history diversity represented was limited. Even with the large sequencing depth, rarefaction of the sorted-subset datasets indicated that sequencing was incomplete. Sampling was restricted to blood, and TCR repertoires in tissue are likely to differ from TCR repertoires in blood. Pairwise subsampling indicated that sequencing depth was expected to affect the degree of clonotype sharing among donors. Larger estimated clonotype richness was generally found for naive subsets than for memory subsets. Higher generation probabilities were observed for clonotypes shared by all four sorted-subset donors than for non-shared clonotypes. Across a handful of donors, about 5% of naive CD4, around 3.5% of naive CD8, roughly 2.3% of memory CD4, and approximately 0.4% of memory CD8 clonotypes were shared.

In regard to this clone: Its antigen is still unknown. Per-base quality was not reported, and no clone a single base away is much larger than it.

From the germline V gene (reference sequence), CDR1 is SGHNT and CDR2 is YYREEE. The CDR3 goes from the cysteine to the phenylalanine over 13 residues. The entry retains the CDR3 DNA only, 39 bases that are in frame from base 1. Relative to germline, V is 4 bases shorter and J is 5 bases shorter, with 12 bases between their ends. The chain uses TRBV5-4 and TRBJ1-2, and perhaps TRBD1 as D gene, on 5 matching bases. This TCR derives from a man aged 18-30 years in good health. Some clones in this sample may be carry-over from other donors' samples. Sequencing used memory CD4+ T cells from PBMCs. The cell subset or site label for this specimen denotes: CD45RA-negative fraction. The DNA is TGTGCCAGCAGCCTCCCAGGGAGATATGGCTACACCTTC. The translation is CASSLPGRYGYTF.